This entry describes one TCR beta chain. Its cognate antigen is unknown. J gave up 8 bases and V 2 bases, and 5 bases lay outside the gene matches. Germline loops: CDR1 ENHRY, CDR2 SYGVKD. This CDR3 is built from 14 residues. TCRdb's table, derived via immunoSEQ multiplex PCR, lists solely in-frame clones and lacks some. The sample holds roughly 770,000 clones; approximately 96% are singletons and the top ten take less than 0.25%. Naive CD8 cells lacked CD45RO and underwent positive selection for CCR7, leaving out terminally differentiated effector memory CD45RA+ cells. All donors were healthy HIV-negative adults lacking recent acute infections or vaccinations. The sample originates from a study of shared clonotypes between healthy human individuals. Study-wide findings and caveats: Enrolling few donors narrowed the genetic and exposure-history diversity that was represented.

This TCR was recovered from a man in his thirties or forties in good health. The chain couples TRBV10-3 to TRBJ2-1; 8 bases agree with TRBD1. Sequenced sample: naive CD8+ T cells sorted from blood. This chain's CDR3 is CAISEPTGDDEQFF. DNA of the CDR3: TGTGCCATCAGTGAGCCGACAGGGGATGATGAGCAGTTCTTC.